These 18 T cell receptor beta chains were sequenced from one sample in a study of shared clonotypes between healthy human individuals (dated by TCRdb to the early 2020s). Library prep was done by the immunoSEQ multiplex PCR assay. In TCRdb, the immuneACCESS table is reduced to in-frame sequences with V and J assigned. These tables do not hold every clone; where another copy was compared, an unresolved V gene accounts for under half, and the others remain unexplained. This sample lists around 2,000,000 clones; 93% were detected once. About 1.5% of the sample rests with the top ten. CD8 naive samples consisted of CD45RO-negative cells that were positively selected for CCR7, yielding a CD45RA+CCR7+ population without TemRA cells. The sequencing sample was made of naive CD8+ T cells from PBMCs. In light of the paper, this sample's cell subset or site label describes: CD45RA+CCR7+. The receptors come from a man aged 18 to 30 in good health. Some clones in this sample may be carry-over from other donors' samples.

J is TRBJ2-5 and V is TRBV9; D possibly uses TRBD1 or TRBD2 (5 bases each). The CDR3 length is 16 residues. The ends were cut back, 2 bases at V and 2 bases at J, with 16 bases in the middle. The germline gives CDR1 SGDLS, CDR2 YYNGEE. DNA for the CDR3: TGTGCCAGCAGCGTGGGGGAGATCACCCCGCAAGAGACCCAGTACTTC. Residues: CASSVGEITPQETQYF.

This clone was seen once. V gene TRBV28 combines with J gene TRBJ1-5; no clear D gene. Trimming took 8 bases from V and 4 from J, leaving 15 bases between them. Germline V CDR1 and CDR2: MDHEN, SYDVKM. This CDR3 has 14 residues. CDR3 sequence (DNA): TGTGCCAGCGGGTCGGGGATAGTGAATCAGCCCCAGCATTTT. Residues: CASGSGIVNQPQHF.

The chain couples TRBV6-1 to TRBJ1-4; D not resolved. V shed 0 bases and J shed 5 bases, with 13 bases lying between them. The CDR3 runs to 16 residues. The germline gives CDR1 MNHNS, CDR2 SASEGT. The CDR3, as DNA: TGTGCCAGCAGTGAAGCCGGAGGTGGCGGGAATGAAAAACTGTTTTTT. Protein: CASSEAGGGGNEKLFF.

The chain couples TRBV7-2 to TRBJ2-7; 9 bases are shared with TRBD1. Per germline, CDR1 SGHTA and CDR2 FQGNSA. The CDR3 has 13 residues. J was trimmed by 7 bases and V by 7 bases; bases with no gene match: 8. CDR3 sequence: CASNGGQGDEQYF. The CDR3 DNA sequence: TGTGCCAGCAATGGGGGACAGGGCGATGAGCAGTACTTC.

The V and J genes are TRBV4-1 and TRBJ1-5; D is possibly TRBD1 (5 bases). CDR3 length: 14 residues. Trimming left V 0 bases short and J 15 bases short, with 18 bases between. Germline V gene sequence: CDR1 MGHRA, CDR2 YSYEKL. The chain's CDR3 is CASSQEGERPPTHF. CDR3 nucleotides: TGCGCCAGCAGCCAAGAGGGGGAACGGCCACCGACGCATTTT.

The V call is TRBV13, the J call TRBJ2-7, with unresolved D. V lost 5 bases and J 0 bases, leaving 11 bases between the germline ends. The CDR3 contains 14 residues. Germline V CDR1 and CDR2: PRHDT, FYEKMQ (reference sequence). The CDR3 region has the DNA TGTGCCAGCAGCCTATTGGGCCACTCCTACGAGCAGTACTTC. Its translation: CASSLLGHSYEQYF.

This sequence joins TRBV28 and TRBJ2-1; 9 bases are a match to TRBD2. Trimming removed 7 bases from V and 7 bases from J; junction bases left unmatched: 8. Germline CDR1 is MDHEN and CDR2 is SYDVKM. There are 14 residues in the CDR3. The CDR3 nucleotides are TGTGCCAGCAACTCCGGGACTAGCTGGAATGAGCAGTTCTTC. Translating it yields CASNSGTSWNEQFF.

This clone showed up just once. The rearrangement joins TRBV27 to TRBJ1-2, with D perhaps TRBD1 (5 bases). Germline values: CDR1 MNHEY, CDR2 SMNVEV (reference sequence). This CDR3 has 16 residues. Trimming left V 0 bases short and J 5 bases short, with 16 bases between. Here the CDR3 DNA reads TGTGCCAGCAGTTTATCAGGGGAAGGATTCTGGTATGGCTACACCTTC. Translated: CASSLSGEGFWYGYTF.

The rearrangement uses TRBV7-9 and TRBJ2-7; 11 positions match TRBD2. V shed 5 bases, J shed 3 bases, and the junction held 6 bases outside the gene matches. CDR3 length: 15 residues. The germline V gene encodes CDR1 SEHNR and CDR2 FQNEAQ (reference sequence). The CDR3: CASSPRLAGRYEQYF. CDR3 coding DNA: TGTGCCAGCAGCCCCCGACTAGCGGGACGCTACGAGCAGTACTTC.

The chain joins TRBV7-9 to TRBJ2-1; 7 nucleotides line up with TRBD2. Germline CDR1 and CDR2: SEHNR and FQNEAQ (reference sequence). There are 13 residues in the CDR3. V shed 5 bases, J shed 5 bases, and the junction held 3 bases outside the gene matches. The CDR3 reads CASSSGANNEQFF. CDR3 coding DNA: TGTGCCAGCAGCAGCGGGGCGAACAATGAGCAGTTCTTC.

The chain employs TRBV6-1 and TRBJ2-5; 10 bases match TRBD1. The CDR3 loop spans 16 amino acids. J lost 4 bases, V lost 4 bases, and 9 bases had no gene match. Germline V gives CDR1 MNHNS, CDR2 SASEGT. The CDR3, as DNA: TGTGCCAGCAGTGTTTCCGGGACAGGGGCAGGAGAGACCCAGTACTTC. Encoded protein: CASSVSGTGAGETQYF.

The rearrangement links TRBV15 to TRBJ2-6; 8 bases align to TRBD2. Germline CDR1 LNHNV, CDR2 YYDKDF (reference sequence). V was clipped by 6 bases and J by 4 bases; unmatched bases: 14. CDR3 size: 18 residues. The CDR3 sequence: CATSFPGLDLFGANVLTF. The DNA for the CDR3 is TGTGCCACCAGTTTCCCGGGACTAGACCTCTTCGGGGCCAACGTCCTGACTTTC.

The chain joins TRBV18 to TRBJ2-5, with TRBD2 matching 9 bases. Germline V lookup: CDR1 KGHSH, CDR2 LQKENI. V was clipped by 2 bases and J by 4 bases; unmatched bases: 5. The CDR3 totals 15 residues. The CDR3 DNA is TGTGCCAGCTCACCAGGACTAGCGAGGGGAGAGACCCAGTACTTC. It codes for CASSPGLARGETQYF.

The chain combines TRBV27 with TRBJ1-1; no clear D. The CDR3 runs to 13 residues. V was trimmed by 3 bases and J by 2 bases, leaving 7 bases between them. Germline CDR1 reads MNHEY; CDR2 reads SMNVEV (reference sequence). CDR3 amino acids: CASSFLDNTEAFF. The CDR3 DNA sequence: TGTGCCAGCAGTTTTCTGGACAACACTGAAGCTTTCTTT.

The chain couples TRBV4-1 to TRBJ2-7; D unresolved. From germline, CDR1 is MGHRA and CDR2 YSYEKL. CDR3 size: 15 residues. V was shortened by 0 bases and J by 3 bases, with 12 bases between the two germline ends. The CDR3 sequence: CASSQDEVGRYEQYF. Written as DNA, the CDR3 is TGCGCCAGCAGCCAAGATGAAGTCGGACGCTACGAGCAGTACTTC.

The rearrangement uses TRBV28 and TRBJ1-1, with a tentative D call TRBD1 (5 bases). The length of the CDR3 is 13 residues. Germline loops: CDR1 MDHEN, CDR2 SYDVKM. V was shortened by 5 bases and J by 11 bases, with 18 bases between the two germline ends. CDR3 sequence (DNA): TGTGCCAGCAGTACCGCGGGACTCAGCTTGGCTTTCTTT. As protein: CASSTAGLSLAFF.

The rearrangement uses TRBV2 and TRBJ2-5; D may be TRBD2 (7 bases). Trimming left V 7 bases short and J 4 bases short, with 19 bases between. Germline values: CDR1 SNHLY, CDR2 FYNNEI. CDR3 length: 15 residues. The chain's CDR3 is CASTPRSRGGETQYF. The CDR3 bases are TGTGCCAGCACCCCCCGGAGTAGGGGGGGAGAGACCCAGTACTTC.

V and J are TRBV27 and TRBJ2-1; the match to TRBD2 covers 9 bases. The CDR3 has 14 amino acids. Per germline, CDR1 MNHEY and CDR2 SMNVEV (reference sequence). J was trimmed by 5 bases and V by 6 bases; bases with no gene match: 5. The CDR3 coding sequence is TGTGCCAGCAGGACTAGCGGCCTAGACAATGAGCAGTTCTTC. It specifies CASRTSGLDNEQFF.